This TCR beta chain was sequenced during a study of blood T cells in healthy people across ages. Germline CDR1 is ENHRY and CDR2 is SYGVKD. Trimming shortened V by 8 bases and J by 1 base, and 7 bases separated the two germline ends. This CDR3 region has 12 residues. Whole-study results and caveats: Higher diversity, along with more naive CD4+ cells, distinguished long-lived donors from aged donors.

Using a J-beta primer mix together with a sample-barcoded 5' primer, a second PCR was run for roughly 6 to 12 cycles. One entry per CDR3 protein results from TCRdb running MiXCR on the 5' RACE reads. Here the sample spans about 1,000,000 distinct CDR3 sequences, more than 35% being singletons. The sample holds many counts of this clonotype. What it recognizes is unknown. This chain uses TRBV10-3 with TRBJ2-3; weak D call: TRBD2 (6 bases). Source material: blood. The origin of this receptor is an older woman in good health. In nucleotides, the CDR3 is TGTGCCATCGCGGGGCGCACAGATACGCAGTATTTT. Translated: CAIAGRTDTQYF.